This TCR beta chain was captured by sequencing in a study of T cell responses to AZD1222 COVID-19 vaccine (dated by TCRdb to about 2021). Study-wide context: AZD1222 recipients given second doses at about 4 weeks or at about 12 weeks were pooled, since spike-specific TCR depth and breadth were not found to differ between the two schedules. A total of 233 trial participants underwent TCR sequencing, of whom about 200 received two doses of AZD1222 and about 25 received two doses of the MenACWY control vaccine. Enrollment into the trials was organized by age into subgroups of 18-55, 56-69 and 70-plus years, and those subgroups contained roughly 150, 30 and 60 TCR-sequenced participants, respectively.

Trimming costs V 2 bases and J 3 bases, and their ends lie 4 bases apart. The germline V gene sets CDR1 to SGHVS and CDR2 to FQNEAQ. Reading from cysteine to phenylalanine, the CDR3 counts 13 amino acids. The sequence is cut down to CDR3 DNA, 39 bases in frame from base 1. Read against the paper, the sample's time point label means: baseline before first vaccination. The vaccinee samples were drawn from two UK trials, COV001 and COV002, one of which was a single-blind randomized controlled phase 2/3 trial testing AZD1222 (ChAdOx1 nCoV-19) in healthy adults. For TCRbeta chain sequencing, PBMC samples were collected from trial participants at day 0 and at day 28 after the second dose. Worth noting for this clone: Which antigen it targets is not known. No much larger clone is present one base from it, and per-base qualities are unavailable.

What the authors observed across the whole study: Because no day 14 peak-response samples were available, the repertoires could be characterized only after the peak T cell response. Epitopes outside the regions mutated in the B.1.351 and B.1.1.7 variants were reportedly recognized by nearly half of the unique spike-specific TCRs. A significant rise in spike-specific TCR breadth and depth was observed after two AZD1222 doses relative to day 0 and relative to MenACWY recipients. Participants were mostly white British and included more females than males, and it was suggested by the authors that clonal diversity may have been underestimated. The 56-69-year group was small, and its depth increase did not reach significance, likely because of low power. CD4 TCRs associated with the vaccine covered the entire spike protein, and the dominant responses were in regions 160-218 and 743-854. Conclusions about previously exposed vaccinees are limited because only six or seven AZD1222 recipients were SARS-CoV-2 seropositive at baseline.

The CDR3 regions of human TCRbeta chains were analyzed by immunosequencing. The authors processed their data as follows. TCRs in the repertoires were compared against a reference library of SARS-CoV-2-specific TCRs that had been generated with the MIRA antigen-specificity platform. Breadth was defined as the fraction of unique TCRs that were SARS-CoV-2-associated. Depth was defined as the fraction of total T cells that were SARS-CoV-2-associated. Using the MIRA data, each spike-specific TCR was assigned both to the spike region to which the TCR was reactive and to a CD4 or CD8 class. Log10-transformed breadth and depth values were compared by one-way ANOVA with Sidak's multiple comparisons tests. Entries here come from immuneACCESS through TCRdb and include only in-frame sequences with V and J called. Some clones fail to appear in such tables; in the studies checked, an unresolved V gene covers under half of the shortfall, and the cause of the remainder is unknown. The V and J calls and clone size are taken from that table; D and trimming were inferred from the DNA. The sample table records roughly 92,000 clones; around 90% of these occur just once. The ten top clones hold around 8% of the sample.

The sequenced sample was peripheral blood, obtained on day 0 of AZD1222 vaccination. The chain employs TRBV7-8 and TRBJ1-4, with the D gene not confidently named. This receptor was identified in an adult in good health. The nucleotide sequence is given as TGTGCCAGCAGCTTATTAGCTAATGAAAAACTGTTTTTT. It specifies CASSLLANEKLFF.